This entry describes one TCR beta chain. These data belong to a study of blood T cell repertoires in COVID-19. Authors' analysis steps: Quantification of nucleated cells was approximated via reference gene primer amplification. The table came from immunoSEQ multiplex PCR; TCRdb's copy has only in-frame clones and leaves some out. V and J calls and clone size are given by that table; D and trimming were obtained from the DNA. The sample yields around 60,000 clones, 80% seen once. Source material: peripheral blood. The sequence came from a man younger than 45 with COVID-19, enrolled during active disease.

This chain's CDR3 is CASSITPSSYNEQFF. The CDR3 DNA reads as TGTGCCAGTAGTATAACACCAAGCTCCTACAATGAGCAGTTCTTC. V gene TRBV19 combines with J gene TRBJ2-1, with D uncertain. Germline loops: CDR1 LNHDA, CDR2 SQIVND (reference sequence). V was shortened by 2 bases and J by 0 bases, with 8 bases between the two germline ends. There are 15 residues in the CDR3.